This TCR beta chain was observed in a study of T-cell memory formation after mild COVID-19. Broader study findings: Clones shrinking from day 15 to 85 showed even CD4/CD8 mixes; later expanders tilted CD4+.

Remarks on this clonotype: Its antigen is as yet unknown.

TCRdb reprocessed the 5' RACE reads via MiXCR and lists one record per CDR3 protein. The repertoire consists of 450,000 to 650,000 distinct CDR3 sequences, with 15% to 20% occurring once and the leading ten covering around 12%. This CDR3 contains 15 residues. V shed 4 bases, J shed 8 bases, and the junction held 12 bases outside the gene matches. The germline V gene encodes CDR1 SQVTM and CDR2 ANQGSEA. The sample comprised PBMCs or a T cell subset sorted from them (not recorded which). V is TRBV29-1 and J is TRBJ2-1; the match to TRBD2 covers 9 bases. The receptor comes from an adult woman who had mild COVID-19 (a few samples of this study predate the infection). Cell type and time point are not known. CDR3 sequence: CSVVRGGRATDEQFF. For the CDR3, the DNA is TGCAGCGTTGTACGGGGCGGGAGGGCGACGGATGAGCAGTTCTTC.